This T cell receptor beta chain was obtained from a study of blood T cell repertoires in COVID-19. Measured with immunoSEQ multiplex PCR; TCRdb has only the in-frame clones, and not every one. The profile shows 150,000 to 180,000 clones, 65% to 90% of them singletons. Germline lookup yields CDR1 SGHKS and CDR2 YYEKEE (reference sequence). The CDR3 has 15 residues. J lost 4 bases, V lost 1 base, and 5 bases had no gene match. This receptor was obtained from a woman aged 55-69 years with COVID-19, enrolled during active disease. The genes are TRBV5-5 and TRBJ2-3; 8 bases are shared with TRBD2. Sequencing used peripheral blood. CDR3 loop: CASSLRTSPPDTQYF. CDR3 bases: TGTGCCAGCAGCTTGAGGACTAGCCCCCCAGATACGCAGTATTTT.